This T cell receptor (beta chain) was sequenced for a study of T-cell memory formation after mild COVID-19. TCRdb re-derived calls from the 5' RACE reads in MiXCR, one entry per CDR3 protein. Of 470,000 or so distinct CDR3 sequences in the sample, nearly 25% were seen once. The V gene end was trimmed by 2 bases and the J gene end by 4 bases; junction bases not matched to a gene: 6. The CDR3 length is 15 residues. The germline V gene encodes CDR1 DFQATT and CDR2 SNEGSKA (reference sequence). The table lists this clonotype with many counts. The chain combines TRBV20-1 with TRBJ2-5; 11 positions agree with TRBD2. The specimen was PBMCs or a T cell subset sorted from them (not recorded which). This receptor was taken from an adult woman who had mild COVID-19 (a few samples of this study predate the infection). Cell type and time point are not known. The CDR3 region is CSARTRLAGRETQYF. In DNA, the CDR3 is TGCAGTGCTAGAACCCGACTAGCGGGACGAGAGACCCAGTACTTC.